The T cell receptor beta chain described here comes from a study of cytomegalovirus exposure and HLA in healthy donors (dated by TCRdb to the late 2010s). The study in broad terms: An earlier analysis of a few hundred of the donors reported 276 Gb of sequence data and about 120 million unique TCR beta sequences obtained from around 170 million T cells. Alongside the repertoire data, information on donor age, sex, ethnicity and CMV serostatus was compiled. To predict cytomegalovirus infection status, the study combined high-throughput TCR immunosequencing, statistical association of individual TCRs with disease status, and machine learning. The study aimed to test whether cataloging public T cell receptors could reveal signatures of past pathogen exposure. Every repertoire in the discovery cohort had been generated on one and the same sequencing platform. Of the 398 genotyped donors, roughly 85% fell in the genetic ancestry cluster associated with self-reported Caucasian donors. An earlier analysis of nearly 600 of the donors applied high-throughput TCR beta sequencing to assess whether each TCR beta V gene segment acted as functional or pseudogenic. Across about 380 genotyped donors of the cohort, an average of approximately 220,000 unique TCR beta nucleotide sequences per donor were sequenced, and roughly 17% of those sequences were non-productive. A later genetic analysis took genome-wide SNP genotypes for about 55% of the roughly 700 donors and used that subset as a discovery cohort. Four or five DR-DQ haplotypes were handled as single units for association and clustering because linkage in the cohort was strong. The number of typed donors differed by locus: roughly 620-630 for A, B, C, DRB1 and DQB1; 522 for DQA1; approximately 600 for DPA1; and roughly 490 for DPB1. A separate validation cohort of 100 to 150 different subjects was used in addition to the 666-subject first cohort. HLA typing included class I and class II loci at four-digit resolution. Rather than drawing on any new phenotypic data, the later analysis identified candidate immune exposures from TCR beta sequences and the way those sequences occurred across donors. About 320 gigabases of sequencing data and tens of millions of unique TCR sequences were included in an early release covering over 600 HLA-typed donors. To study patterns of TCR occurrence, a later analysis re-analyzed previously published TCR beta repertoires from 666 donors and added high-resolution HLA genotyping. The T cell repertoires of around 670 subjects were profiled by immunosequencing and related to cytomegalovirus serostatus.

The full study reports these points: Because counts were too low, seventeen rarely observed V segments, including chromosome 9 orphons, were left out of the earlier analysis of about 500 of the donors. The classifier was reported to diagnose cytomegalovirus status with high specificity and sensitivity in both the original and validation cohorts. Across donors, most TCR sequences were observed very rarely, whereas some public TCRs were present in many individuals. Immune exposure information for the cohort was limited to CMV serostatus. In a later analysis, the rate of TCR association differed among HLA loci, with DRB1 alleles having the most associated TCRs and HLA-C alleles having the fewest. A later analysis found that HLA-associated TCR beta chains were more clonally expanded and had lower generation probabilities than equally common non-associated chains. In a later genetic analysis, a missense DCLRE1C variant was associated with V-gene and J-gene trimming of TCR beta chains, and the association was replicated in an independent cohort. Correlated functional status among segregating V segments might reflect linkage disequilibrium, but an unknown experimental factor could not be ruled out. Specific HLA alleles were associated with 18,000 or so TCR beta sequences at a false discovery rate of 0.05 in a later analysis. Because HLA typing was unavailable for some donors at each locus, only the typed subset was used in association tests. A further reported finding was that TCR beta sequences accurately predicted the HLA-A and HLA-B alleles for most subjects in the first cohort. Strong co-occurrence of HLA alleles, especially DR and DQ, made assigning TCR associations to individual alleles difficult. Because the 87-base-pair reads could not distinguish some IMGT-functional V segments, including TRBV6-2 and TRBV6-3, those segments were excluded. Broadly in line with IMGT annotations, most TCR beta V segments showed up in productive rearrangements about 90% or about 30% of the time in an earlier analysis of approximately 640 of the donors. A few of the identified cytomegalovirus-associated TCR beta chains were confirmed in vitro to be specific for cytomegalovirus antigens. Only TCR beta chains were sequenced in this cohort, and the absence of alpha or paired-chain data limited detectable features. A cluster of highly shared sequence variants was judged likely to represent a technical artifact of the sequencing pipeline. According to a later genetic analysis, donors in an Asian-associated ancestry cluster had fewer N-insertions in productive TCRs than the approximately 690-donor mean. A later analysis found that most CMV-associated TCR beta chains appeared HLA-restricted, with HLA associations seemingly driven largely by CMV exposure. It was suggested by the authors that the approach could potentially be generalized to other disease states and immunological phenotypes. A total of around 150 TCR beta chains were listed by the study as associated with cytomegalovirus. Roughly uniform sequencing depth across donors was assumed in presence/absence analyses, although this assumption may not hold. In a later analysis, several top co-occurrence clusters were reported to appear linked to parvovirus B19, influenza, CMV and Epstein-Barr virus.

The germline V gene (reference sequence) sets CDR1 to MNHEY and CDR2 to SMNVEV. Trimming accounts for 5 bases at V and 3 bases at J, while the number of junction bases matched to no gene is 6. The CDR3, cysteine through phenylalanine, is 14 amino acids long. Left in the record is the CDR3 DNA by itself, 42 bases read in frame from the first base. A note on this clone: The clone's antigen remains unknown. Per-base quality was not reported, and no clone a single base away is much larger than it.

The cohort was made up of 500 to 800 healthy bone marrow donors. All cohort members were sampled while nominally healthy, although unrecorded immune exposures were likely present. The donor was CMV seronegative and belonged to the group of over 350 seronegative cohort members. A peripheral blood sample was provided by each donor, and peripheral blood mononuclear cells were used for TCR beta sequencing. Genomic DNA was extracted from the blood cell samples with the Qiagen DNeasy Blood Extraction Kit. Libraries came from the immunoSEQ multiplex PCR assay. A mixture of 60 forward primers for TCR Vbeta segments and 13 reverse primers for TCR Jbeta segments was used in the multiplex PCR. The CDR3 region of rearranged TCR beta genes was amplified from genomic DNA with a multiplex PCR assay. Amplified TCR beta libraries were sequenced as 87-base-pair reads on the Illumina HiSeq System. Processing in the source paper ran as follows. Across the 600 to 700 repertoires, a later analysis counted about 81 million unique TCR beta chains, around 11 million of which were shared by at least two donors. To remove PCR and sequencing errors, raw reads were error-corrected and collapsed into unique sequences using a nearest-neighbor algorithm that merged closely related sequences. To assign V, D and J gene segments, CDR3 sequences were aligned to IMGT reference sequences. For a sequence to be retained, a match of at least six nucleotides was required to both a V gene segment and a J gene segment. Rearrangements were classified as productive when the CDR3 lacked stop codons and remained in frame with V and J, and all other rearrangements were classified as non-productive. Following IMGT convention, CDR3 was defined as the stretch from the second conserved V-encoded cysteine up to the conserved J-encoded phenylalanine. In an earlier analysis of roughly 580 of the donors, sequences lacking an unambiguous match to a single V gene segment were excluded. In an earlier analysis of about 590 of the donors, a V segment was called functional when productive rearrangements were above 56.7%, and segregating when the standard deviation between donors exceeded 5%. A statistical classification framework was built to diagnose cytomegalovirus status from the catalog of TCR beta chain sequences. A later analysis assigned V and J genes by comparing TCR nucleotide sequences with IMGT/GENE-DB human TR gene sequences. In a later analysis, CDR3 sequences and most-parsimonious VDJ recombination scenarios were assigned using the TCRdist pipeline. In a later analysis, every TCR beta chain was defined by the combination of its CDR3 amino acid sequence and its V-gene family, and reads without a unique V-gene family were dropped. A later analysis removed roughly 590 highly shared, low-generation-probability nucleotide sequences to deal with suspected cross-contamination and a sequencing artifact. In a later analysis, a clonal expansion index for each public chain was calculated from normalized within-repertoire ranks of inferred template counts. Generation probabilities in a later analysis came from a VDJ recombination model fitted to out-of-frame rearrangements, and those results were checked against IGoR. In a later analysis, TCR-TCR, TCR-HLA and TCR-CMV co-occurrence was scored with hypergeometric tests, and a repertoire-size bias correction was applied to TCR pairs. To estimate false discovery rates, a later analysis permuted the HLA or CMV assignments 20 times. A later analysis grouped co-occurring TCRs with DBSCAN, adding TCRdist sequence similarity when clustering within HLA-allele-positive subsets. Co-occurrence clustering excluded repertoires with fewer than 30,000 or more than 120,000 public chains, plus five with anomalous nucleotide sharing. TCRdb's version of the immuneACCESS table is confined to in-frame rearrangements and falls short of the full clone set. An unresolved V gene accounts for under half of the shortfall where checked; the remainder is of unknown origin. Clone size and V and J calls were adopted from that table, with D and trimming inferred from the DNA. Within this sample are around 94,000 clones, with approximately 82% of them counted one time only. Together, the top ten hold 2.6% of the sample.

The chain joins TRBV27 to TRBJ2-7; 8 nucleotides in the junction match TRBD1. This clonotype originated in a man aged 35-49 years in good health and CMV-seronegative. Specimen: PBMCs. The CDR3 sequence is CASSPRTGFYEQYF. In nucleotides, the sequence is TGTGCCAGCAGTCCCCGGACAGGGTTCTACGAGCAGTACTTC.